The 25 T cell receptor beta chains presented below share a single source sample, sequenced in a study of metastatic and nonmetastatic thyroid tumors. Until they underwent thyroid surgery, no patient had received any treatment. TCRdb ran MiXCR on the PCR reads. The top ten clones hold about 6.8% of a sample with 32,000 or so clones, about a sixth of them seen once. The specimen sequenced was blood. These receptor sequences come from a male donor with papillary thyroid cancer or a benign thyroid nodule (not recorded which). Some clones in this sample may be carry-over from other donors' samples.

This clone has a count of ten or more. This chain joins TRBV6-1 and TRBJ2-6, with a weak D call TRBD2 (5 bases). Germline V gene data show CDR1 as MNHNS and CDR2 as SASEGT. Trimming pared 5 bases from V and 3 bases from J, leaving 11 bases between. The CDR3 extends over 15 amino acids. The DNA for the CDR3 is TGTGCCAGCAGTATGGCGGCGGGTGGGGCCAACGTCCTGACTTTC. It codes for CASSMAAGGANVLTF.

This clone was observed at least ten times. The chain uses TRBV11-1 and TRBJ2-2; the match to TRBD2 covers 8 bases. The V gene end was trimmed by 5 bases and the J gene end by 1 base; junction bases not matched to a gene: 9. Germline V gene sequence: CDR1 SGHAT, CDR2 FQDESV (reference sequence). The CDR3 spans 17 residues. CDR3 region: CASSPTLAGMNTGELFF. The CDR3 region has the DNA TGTGCCAGCAGCCCAACTCTAGCGGGTATGAACACCGGGGAGCTGTTTTTT.

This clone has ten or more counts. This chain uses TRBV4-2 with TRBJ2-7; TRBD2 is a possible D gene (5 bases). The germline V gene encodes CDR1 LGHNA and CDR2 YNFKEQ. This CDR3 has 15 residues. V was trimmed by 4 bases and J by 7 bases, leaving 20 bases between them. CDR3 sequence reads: CASSLGNFGEGEQYF. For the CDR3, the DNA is TGTGCCAGCAGCCTCGGAAACTTCGGGGAAGGAGAGCAGTACTTC.

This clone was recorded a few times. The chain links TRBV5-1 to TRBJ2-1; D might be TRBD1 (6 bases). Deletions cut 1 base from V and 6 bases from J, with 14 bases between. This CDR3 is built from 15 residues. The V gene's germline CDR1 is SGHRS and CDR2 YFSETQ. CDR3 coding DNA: TGCGCCAGCAGCTTGTTAACAGGGTTTGTCAATGAGCAGTTCTTC. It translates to CASSLLTGFVNEQFF.

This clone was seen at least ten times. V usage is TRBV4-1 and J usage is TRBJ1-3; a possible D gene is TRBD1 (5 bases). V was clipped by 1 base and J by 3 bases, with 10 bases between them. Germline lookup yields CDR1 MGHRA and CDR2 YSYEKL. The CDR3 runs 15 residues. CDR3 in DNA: TGCGCCAGCAGCCAAGTCTCGGGGGTTGGAAACACCATATATTTT. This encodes CASSQVSGVGNTIYF.

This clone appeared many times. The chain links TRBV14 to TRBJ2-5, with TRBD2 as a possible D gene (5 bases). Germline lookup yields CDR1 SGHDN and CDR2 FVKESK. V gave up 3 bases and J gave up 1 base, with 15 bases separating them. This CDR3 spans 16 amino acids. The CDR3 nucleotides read TGTGCCAGCAGCCATGCTACTAGTTTTCGCCAAGAGACCCAGTACTTC. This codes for CASSHATSFRQETQYF.

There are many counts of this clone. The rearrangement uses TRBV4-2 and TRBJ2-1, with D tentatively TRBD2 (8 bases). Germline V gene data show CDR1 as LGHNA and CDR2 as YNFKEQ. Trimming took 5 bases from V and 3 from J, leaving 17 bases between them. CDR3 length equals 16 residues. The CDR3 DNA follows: TGTGCCAGCAGCGGTAATAGCGGGACAGACTACAATGAGCAGTTCTTC. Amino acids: CASSGNSGTDYNEQFF.

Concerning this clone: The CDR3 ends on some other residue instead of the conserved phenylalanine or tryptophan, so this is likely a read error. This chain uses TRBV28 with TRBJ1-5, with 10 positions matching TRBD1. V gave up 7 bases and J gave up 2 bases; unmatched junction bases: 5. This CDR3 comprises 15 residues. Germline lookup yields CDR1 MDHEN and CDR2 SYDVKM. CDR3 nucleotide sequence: TGTGCCAGCATAGGGGGGACAGGGGGCAATCAGCCCCAGCATTTG. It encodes CASIGGTGGNQPQHL.

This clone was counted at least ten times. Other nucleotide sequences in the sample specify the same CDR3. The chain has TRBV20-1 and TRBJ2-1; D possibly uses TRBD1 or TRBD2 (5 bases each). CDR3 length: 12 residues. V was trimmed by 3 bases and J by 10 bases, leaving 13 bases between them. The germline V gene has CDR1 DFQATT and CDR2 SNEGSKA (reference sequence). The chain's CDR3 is CSARDVGDEQFF. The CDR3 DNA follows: TGCAGTGCTAGGGACGTGGGGGACGAGCAGTTCTTC.

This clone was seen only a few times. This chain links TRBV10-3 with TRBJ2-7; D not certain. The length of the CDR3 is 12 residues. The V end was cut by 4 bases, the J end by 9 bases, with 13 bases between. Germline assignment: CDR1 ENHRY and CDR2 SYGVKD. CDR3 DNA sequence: TGTGCCATCAGTGCTACGCAGGTGGTGCAGTACTTC. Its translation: CAISATQVVQYF.

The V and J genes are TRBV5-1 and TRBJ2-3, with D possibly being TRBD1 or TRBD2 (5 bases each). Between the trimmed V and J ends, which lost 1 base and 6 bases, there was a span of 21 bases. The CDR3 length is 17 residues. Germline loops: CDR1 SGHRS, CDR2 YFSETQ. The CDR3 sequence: CASSLRGLAGFLDTQYF. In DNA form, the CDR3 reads TGCGCCAGCAGCTTGAGGGGCCTGGCGGGTTTCCTTGATACGCAGTATTTT.

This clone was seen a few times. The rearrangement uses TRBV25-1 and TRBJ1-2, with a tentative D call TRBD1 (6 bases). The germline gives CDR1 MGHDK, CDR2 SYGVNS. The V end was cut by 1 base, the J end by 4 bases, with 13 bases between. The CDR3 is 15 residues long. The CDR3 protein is CASSESLLGAYGYTF. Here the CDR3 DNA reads TGTGCCAGCAGTGAATCACTGTTGGGGGCCTATGGCTACACCTTC.

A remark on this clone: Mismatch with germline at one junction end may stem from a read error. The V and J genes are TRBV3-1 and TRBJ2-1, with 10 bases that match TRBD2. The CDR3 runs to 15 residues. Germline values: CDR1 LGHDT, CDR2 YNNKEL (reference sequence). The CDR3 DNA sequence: TGTGCCAGCAGGGACGCTAGCGGGGGTGGGAATGATCAGTTCTTC. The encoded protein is CASRDASGGGNDQFF.

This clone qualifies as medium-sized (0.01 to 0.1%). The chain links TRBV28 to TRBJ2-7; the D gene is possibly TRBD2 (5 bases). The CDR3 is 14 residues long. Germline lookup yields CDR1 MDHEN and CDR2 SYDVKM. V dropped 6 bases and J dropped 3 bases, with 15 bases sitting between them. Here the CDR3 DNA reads TGTGCCAGCAGCTTCATTAAGCGGAACTACGAGCAGTACTTC. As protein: CASSFIKRNYEQYF.

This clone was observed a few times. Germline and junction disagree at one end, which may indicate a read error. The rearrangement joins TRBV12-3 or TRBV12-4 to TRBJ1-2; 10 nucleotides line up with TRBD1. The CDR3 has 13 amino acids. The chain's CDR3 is CASILWTGGSYTF. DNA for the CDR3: TGTGCCAGCATTTTATGGACAGGGGGGAGCTACACCTTC.

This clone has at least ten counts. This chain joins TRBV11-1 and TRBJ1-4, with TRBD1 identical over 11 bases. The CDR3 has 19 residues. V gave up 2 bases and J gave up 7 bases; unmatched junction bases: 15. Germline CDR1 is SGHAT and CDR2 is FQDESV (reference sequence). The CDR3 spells CASSLNPQRTGGATEKLFF. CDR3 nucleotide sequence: TGTGCCAGCAGCTTAAACCCCCAGCGGACAGGGGGCGCGACTGAAAAACTGTTTTTT.

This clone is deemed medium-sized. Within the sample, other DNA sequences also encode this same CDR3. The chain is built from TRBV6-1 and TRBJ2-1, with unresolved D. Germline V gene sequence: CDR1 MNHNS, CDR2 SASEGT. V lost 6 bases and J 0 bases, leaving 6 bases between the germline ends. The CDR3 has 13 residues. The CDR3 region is CASRWTSYNEQFF. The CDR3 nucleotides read TGTGCCAGCAGGTGGACCTCCTACAATGAGCAGTTCTTC.

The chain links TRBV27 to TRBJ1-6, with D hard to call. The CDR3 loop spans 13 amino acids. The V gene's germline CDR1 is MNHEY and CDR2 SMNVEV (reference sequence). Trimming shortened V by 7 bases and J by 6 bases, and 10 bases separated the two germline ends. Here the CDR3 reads CASTREVNSPLHF. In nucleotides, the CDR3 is TGTGCCAGCACAAGGGAAGTTAATTCACCCCTCCACTTT.

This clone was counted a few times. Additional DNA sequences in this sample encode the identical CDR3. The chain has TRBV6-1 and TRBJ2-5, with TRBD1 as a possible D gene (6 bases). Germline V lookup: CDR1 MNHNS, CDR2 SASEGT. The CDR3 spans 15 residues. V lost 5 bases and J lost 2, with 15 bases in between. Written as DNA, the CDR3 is TGTGCCAGCAGTCCGCTTGGGGGCCCTCAAGAGACCCAGTACTTC. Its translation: CASSPLGGPQETQYF.

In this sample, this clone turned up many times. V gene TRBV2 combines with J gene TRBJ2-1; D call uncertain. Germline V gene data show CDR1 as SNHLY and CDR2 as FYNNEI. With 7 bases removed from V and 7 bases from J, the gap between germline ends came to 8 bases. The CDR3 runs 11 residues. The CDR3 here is CASTGSNEQFF. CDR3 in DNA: TGTGCCAGCACAGGTTCTAATGAGCAGTTCTTC.

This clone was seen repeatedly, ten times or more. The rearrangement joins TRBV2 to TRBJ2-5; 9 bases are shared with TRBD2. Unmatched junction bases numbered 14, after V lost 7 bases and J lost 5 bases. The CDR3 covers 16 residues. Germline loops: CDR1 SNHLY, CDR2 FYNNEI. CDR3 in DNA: TGTGCCAGCACCGCTGGCCTAGCGGGAAAGTCGGAGACCCAGTACTTC. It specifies CASTAGLAGKSETQYF.

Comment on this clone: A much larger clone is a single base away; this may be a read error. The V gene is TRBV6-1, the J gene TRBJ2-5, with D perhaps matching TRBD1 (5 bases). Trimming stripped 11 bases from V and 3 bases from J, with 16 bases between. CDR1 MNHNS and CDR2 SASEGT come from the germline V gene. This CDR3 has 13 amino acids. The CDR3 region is CARNQGSEETQYF. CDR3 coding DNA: TGTGCCCGCAATCAGGGCTCAGAAGAGACCCAGTACTTC.

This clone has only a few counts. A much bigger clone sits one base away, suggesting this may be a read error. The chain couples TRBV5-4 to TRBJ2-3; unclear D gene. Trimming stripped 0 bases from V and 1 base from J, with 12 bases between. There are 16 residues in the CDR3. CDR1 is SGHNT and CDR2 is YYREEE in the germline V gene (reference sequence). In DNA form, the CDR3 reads TGTGCCAGCAGCTTGGGAGAATGGAGACGCACAGATACGCAGTATTTT. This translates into CASSLGEWRRTDTQYF.

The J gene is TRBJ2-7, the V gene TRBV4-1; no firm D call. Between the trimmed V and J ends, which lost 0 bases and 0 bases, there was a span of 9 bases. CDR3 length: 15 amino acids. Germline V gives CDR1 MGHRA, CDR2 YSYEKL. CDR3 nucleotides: TGCGCCAGCAGCCAAGATATATTGCGCTCCTACGAGCAGTACTTC. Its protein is CASSQDILRSYEQYF.

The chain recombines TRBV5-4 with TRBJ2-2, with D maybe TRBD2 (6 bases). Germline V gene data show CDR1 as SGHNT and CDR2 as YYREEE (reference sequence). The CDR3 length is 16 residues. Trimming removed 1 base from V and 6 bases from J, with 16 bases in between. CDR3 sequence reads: CASSLLAGRFAGELFF. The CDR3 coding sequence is TGTGCCAGCAGCTTGTTGGCAGGGAGGTTCGCCGGGGAGCTGTTTTTT.